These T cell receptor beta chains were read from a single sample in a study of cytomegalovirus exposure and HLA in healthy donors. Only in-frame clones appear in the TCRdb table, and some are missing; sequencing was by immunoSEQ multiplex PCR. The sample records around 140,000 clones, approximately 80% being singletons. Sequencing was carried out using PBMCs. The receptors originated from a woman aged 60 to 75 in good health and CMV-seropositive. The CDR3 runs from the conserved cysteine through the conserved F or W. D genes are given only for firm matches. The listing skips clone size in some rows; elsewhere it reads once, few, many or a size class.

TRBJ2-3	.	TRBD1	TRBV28	CASTRPDRGRADTQYF	TGTGCCAGCACTCGACCGGACAGGGGAAGGGCAGATACGCAGTATTTT
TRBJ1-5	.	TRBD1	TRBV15	CATSSIQGAQPQHF	TGTGCCACCAGCAGTATTCAGGGGGCGCAGCCCCAGCATTTT
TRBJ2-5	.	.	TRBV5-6	CASSPRRGPEYF	TGTGCCAGCAGCCCGCGCCGGGGTCCCGAGTACTTC
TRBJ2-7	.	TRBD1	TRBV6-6	CASMAGGQELYEQYF	TGTGCCAGCATGGCTGGTGGACAGGAGCTCTACGAGCAGTACTTC
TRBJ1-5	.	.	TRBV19	CASSIGRHWVSPQHF	TGTGCCAGTAGTATAGGGCGGCACTGGGTCAGTCCCCAGCATTTT
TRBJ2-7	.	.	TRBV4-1	CASSQVWDTSYEQYF	TGCGCCAGCAGCCAAGTCTGGGACACCTCCTACGAGCAGTACTTC
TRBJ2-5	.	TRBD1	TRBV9	CASSVRPGTGNETQYF	TGTGCCAGCAGCGTACGACCCGGGACAGGGAACGAGACCCAGTACTTC
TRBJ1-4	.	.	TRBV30	CAWSGQLSEKLFF	TGTGCCTGGAGTGGACAGCTTTCTGAAAAACTGTTTTTT
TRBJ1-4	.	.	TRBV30	CAWSLRGDNEKLFF	TGTGCCTGGAGCCTGCGGGGGGATAATGAAAAACTGTTTTTT
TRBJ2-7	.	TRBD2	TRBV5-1	CASSSGGETHEQYF	TGCGCCAGCAGCTCGGGGGGAGAAACTCACGAGCAGTACTTC
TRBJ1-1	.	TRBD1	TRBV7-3	CASSRGTGSTEAFF	TGTGCCAGCAGTCGGGGGACAGGGAGCACTGAAGCTTTCTTT
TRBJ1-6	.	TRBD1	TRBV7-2	CASSQGESQGSSPLHF	TGTGCCAGCAGCCAGGGGGAGTCGCAGGGGAGTTCACCCCTCCACTTT
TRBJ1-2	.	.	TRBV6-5	CASSYRGASGGYTF	TGTGCCAGCAGTTACCGCGGGGCATCTGGGGGCTACACCTTC
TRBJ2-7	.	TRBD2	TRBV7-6	CASSPRGLAGKYEQYF	TGTGCCAGCAGCCCTAGGGGACTAGCGGGAAAATACGAGCAGTACTTC
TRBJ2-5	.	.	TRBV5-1	CASLDGGQETQYF	TGCGCCAGCCTAGACGGGGGCCAAGAGACCCAGTACTTC
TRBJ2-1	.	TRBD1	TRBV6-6	CASSSPRDRGGNEQFF	TGTGCCAGCAGTTCCCCCCGGGACAGGGGGGGAAATGAGCAGTTCTTC
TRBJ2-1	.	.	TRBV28	CASSPAGGTYNEQFF	TGTGCCAGCAGCCCCGCAGGGGGGACTTACAATGAGCAGTTCTTC
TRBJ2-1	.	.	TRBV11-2	CASSPFGGSYNEQFF	TGTGCCAGCAGCCCCTTTGGCGGCTCCTACAATGAGCAGTTCTTC
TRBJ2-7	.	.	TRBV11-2	CASSLKPEGSYEQYF	TGTGCCAGCAGCCTAAAGCCGGAGGGGTCCTACGAGCAGTACTTC
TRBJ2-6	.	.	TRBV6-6	CASSTRASAGANVLTF	TGTGCCAGCAGTACCCGCGCTAGCGCTGGGGCCAACGTCCTGACTTTC
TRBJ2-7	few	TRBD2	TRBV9	CASSVTSGNYEQYF	TGTGCCAGCAGCGTAACTAGCGGGAACTACGAGCAGTACTTC
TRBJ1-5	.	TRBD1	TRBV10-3	CAIAGTENQPQHF	TGTGCCATCGCAGGGACAGAAAATCAGCCCCAGCATTTT
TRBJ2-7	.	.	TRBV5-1	CASSPSGGYEQYF	TGCGCCAGCAGCCCCTCAGGGGGGTACGAGCAGTACTTC
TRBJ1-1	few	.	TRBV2	CASSVTGYTEAFF	TGTGCCAGCAGTGTAACAGGGTACACTGAAGCTTTCTTT
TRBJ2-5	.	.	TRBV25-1	CASKGRSQETQYF	TGTGCCAGCAAGGGGCGATCCCAAGAGACCCAGTACTTC
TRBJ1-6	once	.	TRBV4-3	CASSQKRALGGNNSPLHF	TGCGCCAGCAGCCAAAAAAGGGCCTTAGGGGGAAATAATTCACCCCTCCACTTT
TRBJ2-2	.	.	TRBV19	CASSMAGWDTGELFF	TGTGCCAGTAGTATGGCGGGGTGGGACACCGGGGAGCTGTTTTTT
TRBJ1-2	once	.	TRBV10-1	CASSRDMWHGYTF	TGCGCCAGCAGCCGGGACATGTGGCATGGCTACACCTTC
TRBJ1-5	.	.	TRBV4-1	CASSPRTDNQPQHF	TGCGCCAGCAGCCCCCGTACAGACAATCAGCCCCAGCATTTT
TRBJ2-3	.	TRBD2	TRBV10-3	CAISAASGISSTDTQYF	TGTGCCATCTCCGCCGCTAGCGGGATTTCTAGCACAGATACGCAGTATTTT
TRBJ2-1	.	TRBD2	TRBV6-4	CASSRLAGVDEQFF	TGTGCCAGCAGTCGACTAGCGGGAGTAGATGAGCAGTTCTTC
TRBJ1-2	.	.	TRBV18	CASSPSRNYGYTF	TGTGCCAGCTCACCTTCCAGGAACTATGGCTACACCTTC
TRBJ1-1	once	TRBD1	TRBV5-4	CASSSIQGTNTEAFF	TGTGCCAGCAGCTCTATACAGGGGACGAACACTGAAGCTTTCTTT
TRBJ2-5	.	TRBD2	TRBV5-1	CASSLAGGGQETQYF	TGCGCCAGCAGCTTAGCGGGAGGAGGCCAAGAGACCCAGTACTTC
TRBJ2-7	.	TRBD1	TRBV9	CASSVGLLTGGEQYF	TGTGCCAGCAGCGTAGGCCTCCTCACAGGGGGAGAGCAGTACTTC
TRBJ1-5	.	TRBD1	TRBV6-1	CASSEFARTGPNQPQHF	TGTGCCAGCAGTGAATTCGCGAGGACAGGGCCCAATCAGCCCCAGCATTTT
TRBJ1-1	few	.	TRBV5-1	CASSLVSGILNTEAFF	TGCGCCAGCAGCTTGGTATCAGGGATACTGAACACTGAAGCTTTCTTT
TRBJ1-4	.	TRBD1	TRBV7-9	CASSSGQGVEKLFF	TGTGCCAGCAGCTCTGGACAGGGGGTTGAAAAACTGTTTTTT
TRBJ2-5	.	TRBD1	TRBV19	CASSMGGTGLQETQYF	TGTGCCAGTAGTATGGGGGGGACAGGGCTCCAAGAGACCCAGTACTTC
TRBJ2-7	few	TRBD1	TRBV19	CASSIQGALNEQYF	TGTGCCAGTAGTATACAGGGGGCCCTCAACGAGCAGTACTTC
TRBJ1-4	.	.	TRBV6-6	CASSYPQENEKLFF	TGTGCCAGCAGTTACCCACAGGAGAATGAAAAACTGTTTTTT
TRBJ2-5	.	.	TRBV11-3	CASSQGQETQYF	TGTGCCAGCAGCCAGGGGCAAGAGACCCAGTACTTC
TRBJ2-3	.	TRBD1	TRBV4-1	CASSQEDRAAQDTQYF	TGCGCCAGCAGCCAGGAGGACAGGGCCGCCCAGGATACGCAGTATTTT
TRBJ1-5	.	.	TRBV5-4	CASSTPGMGPQHF	TGTGCCAGCAGCACCCCCGGGATGGGGCCCCAGCATTTT
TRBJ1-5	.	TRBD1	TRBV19	CARTGARWCNQPQHF	TGTGCCAGGACAGGGGCAAGGTGGTGCAATCAGCCCCAGCATTTT
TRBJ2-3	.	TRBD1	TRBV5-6	CASSLFRTGLVTDTQYF	TGTGCCAGCAGCCTATTTCGGACAGGGCTGGTAACAGATACGCAGTATTTT
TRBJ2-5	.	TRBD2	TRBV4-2	CASNRERGEQETQYF	TGTGCCAGCAATAGAGAGCGGGGGGAACAAGAGACCCAGTACTTC
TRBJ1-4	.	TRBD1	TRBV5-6	CASSLGGQGNEKLFF	TGTGCCAGCAGCTTGGGGGGACAGGGTAATGAAAAACTGTTTTTT
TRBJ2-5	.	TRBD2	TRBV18	CASSVTGTSIETQYF	TGTGCCAGCTCAGTGACCGGGACTAGCATAGAGACCCAGTACTTC